This T cell receptor beta chain was captured by sequencing in a study of OX40 agonist ivuxolimab in advanced cancers. Whole-study context: Past anti-PD-1, anti-PD-L1 or anti-CTLA-4 therapy was accepted, and 30% to 45% had received some. In three patients, partial responses were observed, one with hepatocellular carcinoma and two with cutaneous melanoma. Study-wide results and limits: The antigens recognized by the expanded peripheral T cells, that is their antigen specificity, were not determined. Clonal expansion from baseline to week 6 occurred in both CD4+ and CD8+ T cells.

As for this clone: The antigen remains undetermined.

The CDR3 has 15 amino acids. Germline CDR1 reads SGHTA; CDR2 reads FQGNSA. Trimming removed 5 bases at V and 7 bases at J, with 17 bases between. Some clones are missing from TCRdb's copy, which holds only in-frame ones; the method was immunoSEQ multiplex PCR. The sample consists of about 68,000 clones, 86% of them appearing once. The chain employs TRBV7-2 and TRBJ2-2; D may be TRBD1 (7 bases). The clonotype comes from an adult with an advanced solid tumor such as melanoma, head and neck, liver or kidney cancer. This specimen consisted of CD4+ or CD8+ T cells sorted from blood, obtained in a trial of the OX40 agonist ivuxolimab. CDR3 region: CASSPGAQGGGELFF. The DNA for the CDR3 is TGTGCCAGCAGCCCCGGGGCCCAGGGGGGCGGGGAGCTGTTTTTT.